This T cell receptor (beta chain) was observed in a study of control samples from healthy donors and cancer patients. Produced via immunoSEQ multiplex PCR; TCRdb's table is partial and in-frame only. The sample lists under 60,000 clones, less than 95% occurring once. V lost 3 bases and J 5 bases, leaving 9 bases between the germline ends. CDR3 length: 13 residues. Germline V gene sequence: CDR1 SGHNT, CDR2 YYREEE (reference sequence). V is TRBV5-4 and J is TRBJ2-1, with D possibly TRBD1 on 6 matching bases. The sample comprised blood. This clonotype was obtained from a man aged 25-45 years in good health. The DNA for the CDR3 is TGTGCCAGCAGCTCCGGGACAAACAATGAGCAGTTCTTC. This encodes CASSSGTNNEQFF. Combining the CDR3 with reference TRBV5-4 and TRBJ2-1 gives the whole variable domain ETGVTQSPTHLIKTRGQQVTLRCSSQSGHNTVSWYQQALGQGPQFIFQYYREEENGRGNFPPRFSGLQFPNYSSELNVNALELDDSALYLCASSSGTNNEQFFGPGTRLTVL.